This T cell receptor beta chain was profiled in a study of vaccination effects on CD4 cells after COVID-19. The study's findings and limits: Marked contraction was observed in infection-induced and vaccine-induced clones late after vaccination.

Of note for this clone: Its cognate antigen is unknown.

Before sequencing took place, the ViraFEST assay used viral peptide pools to expand antigen-specific CD4+ T cells. Culturing for around 10 days preceded CD4+ T cell isolation. Absence of prior SARS-CoV-2 infection characterized the vaccine recipients, who showed negative nucleocapsid antibodies. The CDR3 contains 12 residues. V lost 0 bases and J lost 6, with 6 bases in between. Germline CDR1 SGHRS, CDR2 YFSETQ. Assay used: immunoSEQ multiplex PCR; TCRdb lists only in-frame clones, some missing. The sample holds approximately 44,000 clones, roughly 82% seen once. The chain recombines TRBV5-1 with TRBJ1-2; D gene ambiguous. The sequence was obtained from a human donor who received a COVID-19 vaccine. The sequencing here drew on CD4+ T cells from PBMCs cultured with HCoV-NL63 spike peptides, taken before COVID-19 vaccination. The CDR3 reads CASSLEGNGYTF. The CDR3 bases are TGCGCCAGCAGCTTGGAGGGAAATGGCTACACCTTC. Complete variable domain (other parts from reference TRBV5-1 and TRBJ1-2): KAGVTQTPRYLIKTRGQQVTLSCSPISGHRSVSWYQQTPGQGLQFLFEYFSETQRNKGNFPGRFSGRQFSNSRSEMNVSTLELGDSALYLCASSLEGNGYTFGSGTRLTVV.